In its sample, the clone carrying this T cell receptor (beta chain) was seen many times. The data belong to a study of blood T cells in healthy people across ages. Using a J-beta primer mix together with a sample-barcoded 5' primer, a second PCR was run for roughly 7 to 11 cycles. Every cDNA was tagged by a template-switch adaptor with 12 random nucleotides. TCRdb reprocessed the 5' RACE reads via MiXCR and lists one record per CDR3 protein. The table shows around 870,000 distinct CDR3 sequences, with around 26% occurring only once. The receptor was isolated from a woman older than 75 in good health. Sequencing used blood.

CDR3 DNA sequence: TGCAGTGCTTACGCGGGACAGGGAGGCAATCAGCCCCAGCATTTT. It is translated as CSAYAGQGGNQPQHF. This chain connects TRBV20-1 to TRBJ1-5; 9 bases match TRBD1. Germline CDR1 is DFQATT and CDR2 is SNEGSKA (reference sequence). CDR3 length: 15 residues. V lost 5 bases and J lost 2; bases outside the gene matches: 7.